This T cell receptor beta chain was sequenced for a study of blood T cell repertoires in COVID-19. Study details: Donors in the United States, Italy and Spain gave samples during acute or convalescent COVID-19.

Symptom resolution, clearance, or two negative PCRs marked the recovered donors of Cohort 3. Sequencing was performed with immunoSEQ multiplex PCR; in TCRdb, only in-frame clones are kept and a portion is missing. Among some 380,000 clones listed, more than 70% were seen once. The clonotype was recovered from a man younger than 40 who had recovered from COVID-19. Sequencing input: PBMCs or T cells enriched from blood (not recorded which).

The CDR3 sequence: CASSQEAAGGRTDTQYF. Written as DNA, the CDR3 is TGTGCCAGCAGCCAAGAGGCTGCGGGGGGGCGCACAGATACGCAGTATTTT. The chain joins TRBV4-2 to TRBJ2-3, with TRBD2 matching 9 bases. Germline V gene data show CDR1 as LGHNA and CDR2 as YNFKEQ. The CDR3 covers 17 residues. Losses at the gene ends were 0 bases for V and 1 base for J; bases not matched to a gene: 5.